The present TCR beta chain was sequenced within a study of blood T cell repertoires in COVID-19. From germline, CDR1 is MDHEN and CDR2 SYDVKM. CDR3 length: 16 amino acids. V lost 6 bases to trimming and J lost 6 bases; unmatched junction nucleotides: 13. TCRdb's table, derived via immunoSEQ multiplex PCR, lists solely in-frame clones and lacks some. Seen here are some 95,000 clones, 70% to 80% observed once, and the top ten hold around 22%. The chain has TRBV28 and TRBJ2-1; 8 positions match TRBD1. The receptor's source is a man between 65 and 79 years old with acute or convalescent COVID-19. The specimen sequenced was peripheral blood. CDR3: CASSTFDRGRGNEQFF. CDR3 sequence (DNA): TGTGCCAGCAGCACCTTCGACAGGGGTCGAGGCAATGAGCAGTTCTTC.